This TCR beta chain derives from a study of blood T cell repertoires in COVID-19. The overall study: T cells, B-cell-depleted T cells, or PBMCs supplied cDNA or gDNA.

Some clones are missing from TCRdb's copy, which holds only in-frame ones; the method was immunoSEQ multiplex PCR. The sample includes about 64,000 clones, around three quarters of them seen just once. CDR1 MNHEY and CDR2 SVGAGI come from the germline V gene. The CDR3 has 15 amino acids. J gave up 6 bases and V 6 bases, and 7 bases lay outside the gene matches. The J gene is TRBJ2-1, the V gene TRBV6-5, with 11 positions matching TRBD1. The clonotype comes from a human donor in a cohort sampled during active COVID-19. The sequencing sample was made of peripheral blood. Written as DNA, the CDR3 is TGTGCCAGCAGCTCCGGGACAGGGGGTATCAATGAGCAGTTCTTC. Encoded protein: CASSSGTGGINEQFF.